Below, 29 T cell receptor beta chains from the same sample are listed, as sequenced in a study of response to subunit inactivated influenza vaccine. TCRdb processed the RT-PCR reads anew with MiXCR; each CDR3 protein has one entry. The data show around 570,000 distinct CDR3 sequences, with around 11% seen just once and around 10% held by the top ten. The sample was also reused in another study, on T cells expressing NK-cell markers. That paper states: The authors made TCR beta cDNA libraries by 5'RACE template switching. This switching added a universal primer site and UMIs.

Sequencing was performed on PBMCs from blood, taken on the day of vaccination. These receptors all stem from a man aged 50 to 59 who received an inactivated influenza vaccine.

This clonotype was observed a handful of times. The chain uses TRBV7-2 and TRBJ2-7, with D perhaps matching TRBD2 (5 bases). This CDR3 is 15 amino acids long. Deletions cut 4 bases from V and 0 bases from J, with 13 bases between. Germline CDR1 reads SGHTA; CDR2 reads FQGNSA. In DNA, the CDR3 is TGTGCCAGCAGCTCCCCCAGGACTGGCTCCTACGAGCAGTACTTC. This gives the protein CASSSPRTGSYEQYF.

This clonotype has more than one count but fewer than ten. The CDR3: CASSWFQETQYF. For the CDR3, the DNA is TGTGCCAGCAGTTGGTTCCAAGAGACCCAGTACTTC. The chain combines TRBV6-2 or TRBV6-3 with TRBJ2-5; D not resolved. This CDR3 region has 12 residues. V was pared by 4 bases and J by 1 base, with 4 bases between. Germline V lookup: CDR1 MNHEY, CDR2 SVGEGT.

The sample holds many counts of this clonotype. This chain connects TRBV3-1 to TRBJ2-3; 12 bases are shared with TRBD2. The length of the CDR3 is 16 residues. Germline V gene sequence: CDR1 LGHDT, CDR2 YNNKEL (reference sequence). V lost 1 base to trimming and J lost 8 bases; unmatched junction nucleotides: 7. The CDR3 DNA follows: TGTGCCAGCAGCCAAGGAACTAGCGGGAGGTCACGTACGCAGTATTTT. Translated: CASSQGTSGRSRTQYF.

Here the CDR3 DNA reads TGTGCCAGCAGCCAGGATCCATCGGATACGCAGTATTTT. Protein: CASSQDPSDTQYF. The V call is TRBV4-2, the J call TRBJ2-3; D is unclear. The CDR3 runs to 13 residues. Trimming pared 3 bases from V and 6 bases from J, leaving 10 bases between. Germline CDR1 is LGHNA and CDR2 is YNFKEQ.

This clonotype was found many times. V and J are TRBV10-3 and TRBJ2-7; TRBD1 matches 9 bases. The germline V gene has CDR1 ENHRY and CDR2 SYGVKD. J lost 3 bases, V lost 3 bases, and 3 bases had no gene match. The CDR3 sequence is 14 residues long. CDR3 sequence (DNA): TGTGCCATCAGTGAAACAGGGGGCTTCTACGAGCAGTACTTC. It yields the protein CAISETGGFYEQYF.

This clonotype showed up many times. The CDR3 nucleotides read TGTGCCAGCAGTTACTCGGGCCTACGGAACACTGAAGCTTTCTTT. It is translated as CASSYSGLRNTEAFF. V and J are TRBV6-5 and TRBJ1-1; D is uncertain. The germline CDR1 and CDR2 sequences are MNHEY and SVGAGI. The CDR3 has 15 residues. V lost 0 bases and J 1 base, leaving 9 bases between the germline ends.

The rearrangement links TRBV19 to TRBJ2-5; D gene ambiguous. Germline V gene lookup returns CDR1 LNHDA and CDR2 SQIVND (reference sequence). The germline V and J ends were trimmed by 5 bases and 2 bases, with 15 bases remaining between them. The CDR3 contains 15 residues. The CDR3 coding sequence is TGTGCCAGTAGTCCCCACGACCTGGCGCAAGAGACCCAGTACTTC. It yields the protein CASSPHDLAQETQYF.

This clonotype was observed a handful of times. The chain has TRBV5-1 and TRBJ1-4; D remains unclear. Deletions cut 5 bases from V and 0 bases from J, with 5 bases between. The length of the CDR3 is 13 residues. CDR1 is SGHRS and CDR2 is YFSETQ in the germline V gene. The CDR3 here is CASRQTTNEKLFF. The CDR3 DNA reads TGCGCCAGCAGGCAAACAACTAATGAAAAACTGTTTTTT.

This clonotype was counted only a few times. The chain couples TRBV4-3 to TRBJ2-2; 9 bases agree with TRBD2. CDR1 and CDR2 from the germline V gene are LGHNA and YSLEER. The CDR3 extends over 15 amino acids. Losses at the gene ends were 0 bases for V and 4 bases for J; bases not matched to a gene: 0. Here the CDR3 DNA reads TGCGCCAGCAGCCAAGAGACTAGCGGCACCGGGGAGCTGTTTTTT. Amino acids: CASSQETSGTGELFF.

The chain uses TRBV6-1 and TRBJ2-2; D possibly uses TRBD1 or TRBD2 (6 bases each). This CDR3 contains 17 residues. CDR1 and CDR2 from the germline V gene are MNHNS and SASEGT. The V gene lost 1 base and the J gene lost 5 bases, with 17 bases spanning the gap. The CDR3 nucleotides are TGTGCCAGCAGTGAAGGCCAACGGGGGCGTTGGACCGGGGAGCTGTTTTTT. Residues: CASSEGQRGRWTGELFF.

This clonotype was counted at least ten times. The chain couples TRBV20-1 to TRBJ2-3, with 8 bases matching TRBD2. The CDR3 sequence is 13 residues long. Losses at the gene ends were 0 bases for V and 8 bases for J; bases not matched to a gene: 4. Germline CDR1 and CDR2: DFQATT and SNEGSKA (reference sequence). The CDR3 nucleotides read TGCAGTGCTAGAGATGGGAGCGGGGGTACGCAGTATTTT. Translating gives CSARDGSGGTQYF.

There are a few counts of this clonotype. The J gene is TRBJ2-7, the V gene TRBV6-2 or TRBV6-3, with 7 bases lining up with TRBD2. CDR1 and CDR2 (germline): MNHEY, SVGEGT. With V trimmed by 5 bases and J by 5 bases, 9 bases remained unmatched. CDR3 length: 14 residues. The chain's CDR3 is CASSPWGGVNEQYF. CDR3 coding DNA: TGTGCCAGCAGTCCTTGGGGAGGGGTCAACGAGCAGTACTTC.

This clonotype was detected a few times. This sequence joins TRBV7-2 and TRBJ1-1, with 7 bases that match TRBD1. The ends lost 5 bases at V and 3 bases at J; junction bases unmatched: 3. CDR1 and CDR2 from the germline V gene are SGHTA and FQGNSA. The CDR3 is 13 residues long. CDR3 region: CASSRDSYTEAFF. DNA of the CDR3: TGTGCCAGCAGCAGGGACAGCTACACTGAAGCTTTCTTT.

The gene calls are TRBV12-3 or TRBV12-4 and TRBJ1-1; 8 positions agree with TRBD1. V shed 3 bases, J shed 6 bases, and the junction held 6 bases outside the gene matches. There are 14 residues in the CDR3. This chain's CDR3 is CASSFTQGAAEAFF. CDR3 DNA: TGTGCCAGCAGTTTCACGCAGGGGGCGGCTGAAGCTTTCTTT.

The chain has TRBV6-5 and TRBJ1-1, with D possibly TRBD1 on 6 matching bases. The CDR3 length is 15 residues. Germline V lookup: CDR1 MNHEY, CDR2 SVGAGI. Trimming removed 4 bases from V and 1 base from J, with 13 bases in between. CDR3 region: CASSSQGFTNTEAFF. The CDR3 DNA reads as TGTGCCAGCAGTTCACAGGGTTTCACGAACACTGAAGCTTTCTTT.

This clonotype has just a few counts. This sequence joins TRBV30 and TRBJ2-7; TRBD1 aligns across 10 bases. Per the germline V gene, CDR1 is GTSNPN and CDR2 is SVGIG (reference sequence). The V and J ends lost 5 bases and 3 bases, in that order; junction bases with no gene match: 7. CDR3 length: 14 amino acids. The CDR3 protein is CAWEARDRGYEQYF. CDR3 sequence (DNA): TGTGCCTGGGAAGCCCGGGACAGGGGCTACGAGCAGTACTTC.

This clonotype has more than one count but fewer than ten. The rearrangement joins TRBV5-5 to TRBJ2-3; a weak D match, TRBD2 (6 bases). The germline gives CDR1 SGHKS, CDR2 YYEKEE (reference sequence). The CDR3 loop spans 16 amino acids. V gave up 0 bases and J gave up 2 bases, with 13 bases separating them. The CDR3 loop is CASSLVSGLTTDTQYF. The DNA for the CDR3 is TGTGCCAGCAGCTTGGTATCGGGACTCACCACAGATACGCAGTATTTT.

The V call is TRBV30, the J call TRBJ2-7; 9 bases match TRBD1. The V segment lost 5 bases and the J segment 4 bases; nucleotides outside the gene matches: 3. Germline V gives CDR1 GTSNPN, CDR2 SVGIG (reference sequence). This CDR3 region has 12 residues. This chain's CDR3 is CAWATGGYEQYF. CDR3 bases: TGTGCCTGGGCGACAGGGGGATACGAGCAGTACTTC.

The CDR3 DNA follows: TGTGCCAGCAGCTACCAGGGAATAGAGACCCAGTACTTC. The encoded protein is CASSYQGIETQYF. This rearrangement joins TRBV7-2 to TRBJ2-5; D perhaps matches TRBD1 (5 bases). Germline assignment: CDR1 SGHTA and CDR2 FQGNSA. The CDR3 contains 13 residues. Trimming removed 4 bases at V and 4 bases at J, with 10 bases between.

The rearrangement uses TRBV27 and TRBJ2-3; D remains ambiguous. The CDR3 is 13 residues long. In germline, CDR1 is MNHEY, CDR2 SMNVEV (reference sequence). The ends were cut back, 2 bases at V and 4 bases at J, with 7 bases in the middle. CDR3 residues: CASSLRSSDTQYF. In nucleotides, the CDR3 is TGTGCCAGCAGTTTACGCTCGTCAGATACGCAGTATTTT.

This clonotype showed up many times. This sequence joins TRBV28 and TRBJ2-1; D ambiguous. V was cut by 6 bases and J by 10 bases, with 10 bases left in between. CDR3 length: 11 residues. Germline CDR1 is MDHEN and CDR2 is SYDVKM. The CDR3 is CASSPLREQFF. The CDR3 coding sequence is TGTGCCAGCAGCCCGTTAAGGGAGCAGTTCTTC.

The sample holds a few counts of this clonotype. CDR3 coding DNA: TGTGCCAGCAGCAGGGGACCGACGAATGAAAAACTGTTTTTT. Translating gives CASSRGPTNEKLFF. V and J are TRBV7-2 and TRBJ1-4; maybe TRBD1 (5 bases). The CDR3 spans 14 residues. The germline V and J ends were trimmed by 5 bases and 5 bases, with 12 bases remaining between them. Germline V gives CDR1 SGHTA, CDR2 FQGNSA.

The chain combines TRBV6-2 or TRBV6-3 with TRBJ2-7, with D perhaps matching TRBD1 (6 bases). The germline V gene encodes CDR1 MNHEY and CDR2 SVGEGT. V gave up 5 bases and J gave up 1 base, with 15 bases separating them. The CDR3 has 15 residues. The CDR3 DNA sequence: TGTGCCAGCAGTCGAATCTTGGGGGCTTCCTACGAGCAGTACTTC. This encodes CASSRILGASYEQYF.

This clonotype was detected a few times. V and J are TRBV12-3 or TRBV12-4 and TRBJ2-4, with a tentative D call TRBD2 (6 bases). The CDR3 totals 13 residues. Trimming pared 8 bases from V and 7 bases from J, leaving 15 bases between. The CDR3 sequence is CASRSVGGNIQYF. DNA of the CDR3: TGTGCCAGCCGGTCCGTCGGAGGGAACATTCAGTACTTC.

This clonotype was found a few times. The rearrangement uses TRBV7-3 and TRBJ2-1; possibly TRBD2 for D (7 bases). V lost 5 bases, J lost 7 bases, and 18 bases lay in between. The germline V gene has CDR1 SGHTA and CDR2 FQGTGA. This CDR3 has 15 amino acids. The CDR3 spells CASSPGASGRNEQFF. The CDR3 bases are TGTGCCAGCAGCCCAGGGGCTAGCGGAAGGAATGAGCAGTTCTTC.

This clonotype was detected only a few times. The rearrangement links TRBV7-2 to TRBJ2-5; the D gene could be TRBD1 or TRBD2 (5 bases each). CDR1 is SGHTA and CDR2 is FQGNSA in the germline V gene. There are 14 residues in the CDR3. V was pared by 7 bases and J by 7 bases, with 19 bases between. CDR3 DNA: TGTGCCAGCATCAACGTAGTGGGACCGGGGACCCAGTACTTC. This gives the protein CASINVVGPGTQYF.

In its sample, this clonotype was seen a few times. This sequence joins TRBV5-1 and TRBJ2-1; 7 bases agree with TRBD1. The germline CDR1 and CDR2 sequences are SGHRS and YFSETQ. The CDR3 spans 15 residues. V dropped 4 bases and J dropped 2; count of bases not matched to a gene: 6. CDR3 nucleotide sequence: TGCGCCAGCAGCCCGACAGGGTACACCTACAATGAGCAGTTCTTC. It yields the protein CASSPTGYTYNEQFF.

V and J are TRBV7-9 and TRBJ2-1; 12 bases agree with TRBD2. V shed 5 bases and J 4 bases; nucleotides not matched to a gene: 9. Germline V lookup: CDR1 SEHNR, CDR2 FQNEAQ (reference sequence). The CDR3 has 17 amino acids. CDR3 residues: CASSVPSGRAAYNEQFF. The CDR3, as DNA: TGTGCCAGCAGCGTTCCTAGCGGGAGGGCCGCGTACAATGAGCAGTTCTTC.

This clonotype was observed at least ten times. The gene calls are TRBV3-1 and TRBJ2-1; D gene uncertain. V gave up 1 base and J gave up 9 bases, with 7 bases separating them. Germline CDR1 reads LGHDT; CDR2 reads YNNKEL (reference sequence). This CDR3 contains 12 residues. The CDR3 DNA follows: TGTGCCAGCAGCCAAGTTCCGGCTGAGCAGTTCTTC. This translates into CASSQVPAEQFF.